Presented here are 9 T cell receptor beta chains from one specimen sequenced in a study of blood T cell repertoires in COVID-19. Generated by immunoSEQ multiplex PCR, the TCRdb table keeps only in-frame clones and is missing some. The sample includes about 160,000 clones, 80% to 90% seen only once; the top ten take about 5.8%. Material for sequencing was peripheral blood. These receptors originate from a woman between 50 and 59 years old with COVID-19, enrolled during active disease.

The J gene is TRBJ1-4, the V gene TRBV30, with D possibly being TRBD1 (6 bases). V lost 3 bases to trimming and J lost 3 bases, with 17 bases between them. There are 16 residues in the CDR3. Looked up from germline, CDR1 is GTSNPN and CDR2 is SVGIG (reference sequence). CDR3: CAWSGPSPGANEKLFF. CDR3 coding DNA: TGTGCCTGGAGCGGCCCCAGCCCAGGGGCTAATGAAAAACTGTTTTTT.

This clone was detected a few times. V gene TRBV28 combines with J gene TRBJ1-1; 8 bases agree with TRBD1. The CDR3 is 13 residues long. Germline CDR1 MDHEN, CDR2 SYDVKM. With V trimmed by 10 bases and J by 4 bases, 8 bases remained unmatched. The CDR3 sequence is CATRPGGGTEAFF. CDR3 DNA sequence: TGTGCCACTCGGCCAGGGGGCGGCACTGAAGCTTTCTTT.

The chain combines TRBV19 with TRBJ2-3, with a weak D call TRBD2 (6 bases). CDR3 length: 15 amino acids. Trimming stripped 5 bases from V and 2 bases from J, with 14 bases between. Germline V gene sequence: CDR1 LNHDA, CDR2 SQIVND (reference sequence). The CDR3 protein is CASSPAGGFTDTQYF. CDR3 nucleotide sequence: TGTGCCAGTAGTCCGGCTGGGGGGTTCACAGATACGCAGTATTTT.

The V and J genes are TRBV5-1 and TRBJ1-2; D is unclear. Germline V gene data show CDR1 as SGHRS and CDR2 as YFSETQ. The V end was cut by 4 bases, the J end by 4 bases, with 11 bases between. CDR3 length equals 13 residues. CDR3 in DNA: TGCGCCAGCAGCCCGACACGGATCTATGGCTACACCTTC. Its protein is CASSPTRIYGYTF. The full variable domain, in which reference TRBV5-1 and TRBJ1-2 provide the parts outside the CDR3, is KAGVTQTPRYLIKTRGQQVTLSCSPISGHRSVSWYQQTPGQGLQFLFEYFSETQRNKGNFPGRFSGRQFSNSRSEMNVSTLELGDSALYLCASSPTRIYGYTFGSGTRLTVV.

V and J are TRBV6-1 and TRBJ1-2; no reliable D call. Looked up from germline, CDR1 is MNHNS and CDR2 is SASEGT. The CDR3 runs to 15 residues. The V gene lost 1 base and the J gene lost 2 bases, with 11 bases spanning the gap. CDR3 DNA sequence: TGTGCCAGCAGTGAAGGGAGGGATGCGAACTATGGCTACACCTTC. Protein: CASSEGRDANYGYTF.

The CDR3 region has the DNA TGTGCCAGCAGCCAAGTTGAGAGTTCCTACGAGCAGTACTTC. This encodes CASSQVESSYEQYF. The chain is built from TRBV14 and TRBJ2-7; no clear D. Per the germline V gene, CDR1 is SGHDN and CDR2 is FVKESK. The CDR3 is 14 residues long. The V and J ends lost 1 base and 1 base respectively, with 8 bases between them.

The rearrangement links TRBV28 to TRBJ2-1; the D gene is possibly TRBD2 (5 bases). The CDR3 length is 11 residues. Trimming removed 1 base from V and 15 bases from J, with 10 bases in between. CDR1 and CDR2 from the germline V gene are MDHEN and SYDVKM. CDR3 sequence reads: CASSLFSSWFF. CDR3 in DNA: TGTGCCAGCAGTTTATTTTCTAGCTGGTTCTTC. Based on the CDR3 plus reference TRBV28 and TRBJ2-1, the full variable domain is DVKVTQSSRYLVKRTGEKVFLECVQDMDHENMFWYRQDPGLGLRLIYFSYDVKMKEKGDIPEGYSVSREKKERFSLILESASTNQTSMYLCASSLFSSWFFGPGTRLTVL.

The rearrangement joins TRBV30 to TRBJ2-3, with D possibly TRBD1 on 5 matching bases. The length of the CDR3 is 15 residues. From germline, CDR1 is GTSNPN and CDR2 SVGIG (reference sequence). With 1 base removed from V and 2 bases from J, the gap between germline ends came to 13 bases. CDR3 coding DNA: TGTGCCTGGAGTGCGGGCCAGGGATCCACAGATACGCAGTATTTT. Amino acid sequence: CAWSAGQGSTDTQYF.

The chain couples TRBV6-2 or TRBV6-3 to TRBJ2-7; 9 bases line up with TRBD2. The V segment lost 5 bases and the J segment 6 bases; nucleotides outside the gene matches: 8. Germline V gene data show CDR1 as MNHEY and CDR2 as SVGEGT. The CDR3 covers 14 residues. The CDR3 DNA follows: TGTGCCAGCAGTACTCCGGGACTAGCAAGCGAGCAGTACTTC. Amino acid sequence: CASSTPGLASEQYF.